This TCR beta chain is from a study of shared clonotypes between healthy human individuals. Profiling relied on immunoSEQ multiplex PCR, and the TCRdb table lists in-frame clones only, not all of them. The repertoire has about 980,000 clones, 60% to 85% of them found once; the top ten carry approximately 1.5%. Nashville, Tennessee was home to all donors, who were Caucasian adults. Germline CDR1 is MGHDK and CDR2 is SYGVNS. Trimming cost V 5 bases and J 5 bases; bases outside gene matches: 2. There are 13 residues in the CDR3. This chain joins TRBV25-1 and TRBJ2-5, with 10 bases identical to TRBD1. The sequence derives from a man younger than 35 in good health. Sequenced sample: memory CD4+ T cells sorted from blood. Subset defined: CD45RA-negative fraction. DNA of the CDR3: TGTGCCAGCAGTTGGGGACAGGGGGAGACCCAGTACTTC. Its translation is CASSWGQGETQYF.